The present T cell receptor beta chain was sequenced within a study of post-analysis software for immune sequencing data. Study-level information: Disease trajectories encompassed relapsing-remitting, secondary progressive and progressive-relapsing multiple sclerosis.

General study findings and limits: In patients, TRBV5-6, TRBV5-1 and TRBV20-1 belonged to five TRBV segments found more frequently than in controls. Normalized Chao1 diversity was significantly reduced in patients versus controls. Strong co-clustering by F measure linked samples that shared a preparation batch.

Germline V gene data show CDR1 as SGHNT and CDR2 as YYREEE (reference sequence). Trimming cost V 3 bases and J 2 bases; bases outside gene matches: 7. The CDR3 extends over 15 amino acids. TCR beta cDNA libraries had unique molecular identifiers. Starting from about 1 to 10 million T cells, the study yielded about half a million cDNA molecules. TCRdb itself ran the PCR reads through MiXCR, one entry per CDR3 protein. The sample contains more than 500,000 distinct CDR3 sequences, roughly 34% of which appear only once. This clonotype showed up just a few times. Its antigen is still unknown. The chain joins TRBV5-4 to TRBJ2-5, with 7 nucleotides matching TRBD1. Sequencing was done on a sample of blood. The sequence derives from a girl younger than 18 with multiple sclerosis. CDR3 coding DNA: TGTGCCAGCAGCTCGTCGGGACAGCCTCAAGAGACCCAGTACTTC. Translating gives CASSSSGQPQETQYF.